What follows is one TCR beta chain and its context. The library protocol tagged each TCR cDNA with a unique molecular identifier. TCRdb re-derived calls from the 5' RACE reads in MiXCR, one entry per CDR3 protein. The data contain 35,000 to 45,000 distinct CDR3 sequences, under 25% of them singletons. The data were taken from a study of spatial heterogeneity in lung cancer. Across the whole study: The donors, 70 or so patients with untreated early-stage non-small cell lung cancer, provided the samples. Those follow-up PBMC samples that were available underwent sequencing, at a median interval of roughly 22 months following resection.

CDR1 SGHVS and CDR2 FNYEAQ come from the germline V gene. The CDR3 has 13 residues. V dropped 3 bases and J dropped 7 bases, with 12 bases sitting between them. Time point noted: blood at routine non-recurrence follow-up after resection. Whole RNA was taken from tumor, nontumor lung or frozen PBMC; it was then sequenced unsorted. Sequencing was performed on PBMCs, taken at follow-up. This sequence originates from a female donor with early-stage non-small cell lung cancer. The chain couples TRBV7-6 to TRBJ1-1; D gene unclear. CDR3 DNA sequence: TGTGCCAGCAGCTTCAGAGAGTGGAGTGAAGCTTTCTTT. Its protein product is CASSFREWSEAFF.